This T cell receptor (beta chain) was sequenced for a study of blood T cells in healthy people across ages (dated by TCRdb to 2014 to 2015). Study-wide context: In model experiments, template switching captured roughly one uniquely barcoded TCR beta cDNA molecule for every two T cells. To track age-related changes in TCR beta repertoire diversity, the study relied on deep sequencing normalized with unique cDNA molecular identifiers. The donors were split into four age groups: young (average 16 years), middle-aged (more than 35), aged (more than 55) and long-lived (roughly 80). Donors of different ages were randomly distributed across sequencing lanes to avoid experimental bias. The study analyzed two additional independent replicas of 1 million unique cDNA reads from the same blood draw for two donors, one aged 18 to 30 and one aged 80 or older. Beyond this particular receptor, the publication reports: Bulk unsorted PBMC profiling prevented conclusive comparison of naive and antigen-experienced compartments. Observed TCR beta diversity correlated strongly with the percentage of naive T cells measured by flow cytometry. Observed TCR beta diversity per million T cells fell roughly linearly with age, and a significant reduction was already apparent by age roughly 40. Total diversity estimates from one million sequenced T cells were considered lower bounds and underestimates. The CMV infection status of donors was not known, potentially confounding age-related changes in expanded clonotypes. The long-lived group showed more naive CD4+ T cells, fewer expanded clones and increased TCR diversity than the aged group, suggesting age selection.

Measured from the cysteine to the phenylalanine, the CDR3 is 15 residues long. Only the CDR3 DNA stays, 45 bases, in frame from base 1. Per the germline V gene, SGHAT is the CDR1 and FQNNGV is the CDR2. Between the V and J ends, shortened by 0 bases and 3 bases respectively, the junction contains 10 bases. Donors were about 36 systemically healthy Caucasian individuals from Russia aged about 6 to 100 years. Ten milliliters of peripheral blood were drawn from each donor into EDTA-treated Vacutainer tubes. Ficoll-Paque density-gradient centrifugation was used to isolate PBMCs, with at least 7 million per sample. Trizol reagent was used to extract total RNA from PBMCs, with at least 6 micrograms per sample. For every donor, flow cytometry on a PBMC aliquot measured the percentage of naive CD45RAhigh/CD27high T cells. Of note for this clonotype: The antigen it recognizes is unknown. Base qualities were left out, and no much larger clone turns up one base away.

Library preparation employed 5' RACE. Sequencing used an Illumina HiSeq 2500. A second roughly 6 to 12 cycle PCR used a sample-barcoded 5' primer and a J-beta primer mix. A template-switch 5' adaptor carrying 12 random nucleotides introduced a unique molecular identifier onto each TCR beta cDNA molecule. At least 3 million CDR3-containing paired-end reads were obtained from each sample. First-strand cDNA synthesis was performed from all RNA using the Mint cDNA synthesis kit, with priming by a TRBC-specific oligonucleotide. Following uracil-DNA glycosylase treatment, a first 18-cycle PCR with universal primers M1SS and BC2_uni_R was performed on all cDNA. Per the original workflow: Each sample was normalized by randomly selecting 1 million high-quality reads, each carrying a distinct molecular identifier. Reads with shared molecular identifiers were discarded instead of being binned into consensus sequences. MiTCR, set to a Q25 quality threshold and the strictest error-elimination algorithm, was used for CDR3 identification, clonotype clustering and error correction. A nonparametric unseen species model with Euler transformation was used to estimate lower-bound total TCR beta diversity. TCRdb reprocessed the public reads (quality trimming at Q25 with fastp, clone calling with MiXCR) and kept in-frame beta chains. Every entry covers one CDR3 protein and lists the most common genes and DNA from its rows. The V and J calls and clone size come from TCRdb's table, not from the authors' own analysis. The sample table shows 1,500,000 or so distinct CDR3 sequences, and around 55% are seen once. The leading ten clones occupy over 5.5% of the sample.

The receptor's source is a man aged 18 to 29 in good health. Sequenced input: blood. Recombination linked TRBV11-2 to TRBJ2-3, with the D gene call left open. The CDR3: CASSLDLRRTDTQYF. Here is the DNA: TGTGCCAGCAGCTTAGACCTACGAAGAACAGATACGCAGTATTTT. Where the CDR3 stops, the reference TRBV11-2 and TRBJ2-3 genes take over; the full variable domain is EAGVAQSPRYKIIEKRQSVAFWCNPISGHATLYWYQQILGQGPKLLIQFQNNGVVDDSQLPKDRFSAERLKGVDSTLKIQPAKLEDSAVYLCASSLDLRRTDTQYFGPGTRLTVL.